The 2 T cell receptor beta chains below were found in one sample sequenced in a study of T cells in Graves' hyperthyroidism and ophthalmopathy (dated by TCRdb to between 2018 and 2020). Library method: multiplex PCR. The instrument was an Illumina HiSeq 2000. The TCR beta CDR3 regions were amplified from the RNA transcripts. The TCR CDR3 was subjected to a first round of RT-PCR using the HTBI primer set and the Qiagen OneStep RT-PCR kit. TCRdb trimmed the raw reads at Q25, called clones with MiXCR and kept productive beta chains. Duplicate CDR3 protein sequences are folded into a single record with the most common DNA and genes. For this sample there are some 460,000 distinct CDR3 sequences; 15% to 18% appear just once. Around 14% of the sample is in the top ten clones. What was sequenced was blood. The source is a woman between 18 and 29 years old with Graves' hyperthyroidism.

This clonotype was detected ten times or more. The chain is built from TRBV2 and TRBJ2-2, with D maybe TRBD2 (6 bases). The CDR3 loop spans 14 amino acids. V was pared by 6 bases and J by 1 base, with 9 bases between. Per germline, CDR1 SNHLY and CDR2 FYNNEI. CDR3 amino acids: CASREGQNTGELFF. The DNA of the CDR3 is TGTGCCAGCAGGGAGGGGCAGAACACCGGGGAGCTGTTTTTT. Variable domain in full (rest from reference TRBV2 and TRBJ2-2): EPEVTQTPSHQVTQMGQEVILRCVPISNHLYFYWYRQILGQKVEFLVSFYNNEISEKSEIFDDQFSVERPDGSNFTLKIRSTKLEDSAMYFCASREGQNTGELFFGEGSRLTVL.

Only a few counts were recorded for this clonotype. The V call is TRBV19, the J call TRBJ2-2; TRBD1 matches 7 bases. The length of the CDR3 is 12 residues. Germline V gene sequence: CDR1 LNHDA, CDR2 SQIVND (reference sequence). Losses at the gene ends were 8 bases for V and 4 bases for J; bases not matched to a gene: 1. The CDR3 DNA is TGTGCCAGTCCAGGGGGCACCGGGGAGCTGTTTTTT. Residues: CASPGGTGELFF. Supplemented by reference TRBV19 and TRBJ2-2, the full variable domain reads DGGITQSPKYLFRKEGQNVTLSCEQNLNHDAMYWYRQDPGQGLRLIYYSQIVNDFQKGDIAEGYSVSREKKESFPLTVTSAQKNPTAFYLCASPGGTGELFFGEGSRLTVL.